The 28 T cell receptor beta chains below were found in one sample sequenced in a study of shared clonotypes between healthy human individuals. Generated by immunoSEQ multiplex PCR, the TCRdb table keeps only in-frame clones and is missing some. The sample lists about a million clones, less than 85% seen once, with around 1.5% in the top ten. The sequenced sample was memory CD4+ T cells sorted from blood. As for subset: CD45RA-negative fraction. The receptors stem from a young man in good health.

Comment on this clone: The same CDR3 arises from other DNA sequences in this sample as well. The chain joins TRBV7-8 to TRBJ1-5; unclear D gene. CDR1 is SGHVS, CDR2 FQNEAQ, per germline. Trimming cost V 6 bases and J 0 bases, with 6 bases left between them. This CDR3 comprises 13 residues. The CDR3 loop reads CASSQDSNQPQHF. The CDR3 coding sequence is TGTGCCAGCAGTCAAGATAGCAATCAGCCCCAGCATTTT.

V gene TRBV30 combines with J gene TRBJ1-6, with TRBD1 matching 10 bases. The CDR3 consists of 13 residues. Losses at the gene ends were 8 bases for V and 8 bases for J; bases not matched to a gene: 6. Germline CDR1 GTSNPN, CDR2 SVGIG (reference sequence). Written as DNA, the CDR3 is TGTGCCCTCCGGACAGGGGGGGATTCACCCCTCCACTTT. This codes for CALRTGGDSPLHF. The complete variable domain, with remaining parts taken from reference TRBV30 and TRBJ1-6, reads SQTIHQWPATLVQPVGSPLSLECTVEGTSNPNLYWYRQAAGRGLQLLFYSVGIGQISSEVPQNLSASRPQDRQFILSSKKLLLSDSGFYLCALRTGGDSPLHFGNGTRLTVT.

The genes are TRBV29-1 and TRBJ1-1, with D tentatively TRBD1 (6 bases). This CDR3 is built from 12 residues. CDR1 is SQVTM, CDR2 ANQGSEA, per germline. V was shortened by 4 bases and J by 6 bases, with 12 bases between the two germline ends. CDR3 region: CSVGTANAEAFF. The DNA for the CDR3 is TGCAGCGTTGGGACAGCAAACGCTGAAGCTTTCTTT.

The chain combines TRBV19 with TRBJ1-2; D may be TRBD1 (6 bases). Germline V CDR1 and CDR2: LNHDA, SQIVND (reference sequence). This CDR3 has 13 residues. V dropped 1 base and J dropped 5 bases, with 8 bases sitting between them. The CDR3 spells CASSIGTAYGYTF. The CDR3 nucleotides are TGTGCCAGTAGTATAGGGACAGCTTATGGCTACACCTTC.

DNA for the CDR3: TGTGCCAGCAGCCAAGGGTTGGAGACCCAGTACTTC. This translates into CASSQGLETQYF. This chain links TRBV14 with TRBJ2-5; D is unclear. This CDR3 is built from 12 residues. The germline gives CDR1 SGHDN, CDR2 FVKESK. V gave up 1 base and J gave up 5 bases, with 5 bases separating them.

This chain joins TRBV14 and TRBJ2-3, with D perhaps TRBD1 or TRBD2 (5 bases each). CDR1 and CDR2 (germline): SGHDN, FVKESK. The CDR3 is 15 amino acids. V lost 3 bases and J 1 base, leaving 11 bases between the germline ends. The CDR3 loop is CASSQRGRGTDTQYF. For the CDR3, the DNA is TGTGCCAGCAGCCAGAGGGGACGGGGCACAGATACGCAGTATTTT.

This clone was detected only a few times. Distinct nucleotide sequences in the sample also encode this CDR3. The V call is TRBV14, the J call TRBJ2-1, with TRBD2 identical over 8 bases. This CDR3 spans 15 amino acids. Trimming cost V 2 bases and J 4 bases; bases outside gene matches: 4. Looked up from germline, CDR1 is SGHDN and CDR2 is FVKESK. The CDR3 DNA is TGTGCCAGCAGCCAACTAACGGGAGGGTACAATGAGCAGTTCTTC. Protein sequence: CASSQLTGGYNEQFF.

CDR3 sequence: CASSTKSGTGSSYEQYF. The CDR3 DNA is TGTGCCAGCAGCACCAAATCGGGAACAGGAAGCTCCTACGAGCAGTACTTC. The genes are TRBV21-1 and TRBJ2-7. TRBV21-1 is given as a pseudogene. The CDR3 loop spans 17 amino acids.

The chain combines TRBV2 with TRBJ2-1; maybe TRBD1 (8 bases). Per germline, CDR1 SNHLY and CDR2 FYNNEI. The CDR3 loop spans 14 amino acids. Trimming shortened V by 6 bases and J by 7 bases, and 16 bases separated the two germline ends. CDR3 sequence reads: CASRGHRGGNEQFF. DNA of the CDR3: TGTGCCAGCAGGGGGCACAGGGGGGGAAATGAGCAGTTCTTC.

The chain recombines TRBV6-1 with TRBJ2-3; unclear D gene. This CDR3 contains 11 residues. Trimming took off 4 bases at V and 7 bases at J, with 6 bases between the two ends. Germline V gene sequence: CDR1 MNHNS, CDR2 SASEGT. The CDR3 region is CASSVLYTQYF. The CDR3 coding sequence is TGTGCCAGCAGTGTCCTTTATACGCAGTATTTT.

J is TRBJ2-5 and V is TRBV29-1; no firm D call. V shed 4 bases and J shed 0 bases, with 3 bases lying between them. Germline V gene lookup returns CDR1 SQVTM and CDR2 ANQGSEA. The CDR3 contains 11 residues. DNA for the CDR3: TGCAGCGTTGCCTACCAAGAGACCCAGTACTTC. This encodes CSVAYQETQYF.

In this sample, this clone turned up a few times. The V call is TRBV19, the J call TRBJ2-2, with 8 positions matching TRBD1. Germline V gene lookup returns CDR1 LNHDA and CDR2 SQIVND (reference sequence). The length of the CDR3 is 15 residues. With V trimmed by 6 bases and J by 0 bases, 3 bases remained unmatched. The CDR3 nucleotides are TGTGCCAGTAGGCCGGGACAGGCGAACACCGGGGAGCTGTTTTTT. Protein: CASRPGQANTGELFF. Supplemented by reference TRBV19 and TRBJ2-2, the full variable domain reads DGGITQSPKYLFRKEGQNVTLSCEQNLNHDAMYWYRQDPGQGLRLIYYSQIVNDFQKGDIAEGYSVSREKKESFPLTVTSAQKNPTAFYLCASRPGQANTGELFFGEGSRLTVL.

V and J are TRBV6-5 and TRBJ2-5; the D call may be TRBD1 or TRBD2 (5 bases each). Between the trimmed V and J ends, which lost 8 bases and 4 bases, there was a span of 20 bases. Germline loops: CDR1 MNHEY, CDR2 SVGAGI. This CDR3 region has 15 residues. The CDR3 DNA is TGTGCCAGCGGGGGTGGTGGGGTAGTAGGAGAGACCCAGTACTTC. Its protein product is CASGGGGVVGETQYF.

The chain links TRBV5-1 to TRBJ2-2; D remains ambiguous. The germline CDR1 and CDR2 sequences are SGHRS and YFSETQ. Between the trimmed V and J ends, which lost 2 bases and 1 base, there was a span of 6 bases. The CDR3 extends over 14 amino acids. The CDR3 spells CASSLNENTGELFF. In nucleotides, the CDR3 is TGCGCCAGCAGCTTAAACGAGAACACCGGGGAGCTGTTTTTT.

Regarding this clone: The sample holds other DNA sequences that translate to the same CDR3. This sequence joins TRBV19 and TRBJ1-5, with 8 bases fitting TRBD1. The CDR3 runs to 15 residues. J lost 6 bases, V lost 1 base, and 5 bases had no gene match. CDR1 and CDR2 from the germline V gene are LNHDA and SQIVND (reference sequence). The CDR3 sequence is CASSIAGGSGQPQHF. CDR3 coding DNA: TGTGCCAGTAGTATAGCAGGGGGCTCAGGTCAGCCCCAGCATTTT.

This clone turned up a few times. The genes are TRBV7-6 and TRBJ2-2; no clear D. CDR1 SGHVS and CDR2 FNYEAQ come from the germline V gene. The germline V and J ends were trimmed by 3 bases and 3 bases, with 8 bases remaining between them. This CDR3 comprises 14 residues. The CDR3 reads CASSFTGHTGELFF. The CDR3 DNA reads TGTGCCAGCAGCTTCACGGGTCACACCGGGGAGCTGTTTTTT.

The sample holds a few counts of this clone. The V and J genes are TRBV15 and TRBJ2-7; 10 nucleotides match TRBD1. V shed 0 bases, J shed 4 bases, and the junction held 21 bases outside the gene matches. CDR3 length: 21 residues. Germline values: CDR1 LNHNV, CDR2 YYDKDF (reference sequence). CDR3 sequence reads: CATSRDGSELGDRGNYYEQYF. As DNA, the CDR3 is TGTGCCACCAGCAGAGATGGGAGTGAGCTTGGGGACAGGGGCAATTATTACGAGCAGTACTTC.

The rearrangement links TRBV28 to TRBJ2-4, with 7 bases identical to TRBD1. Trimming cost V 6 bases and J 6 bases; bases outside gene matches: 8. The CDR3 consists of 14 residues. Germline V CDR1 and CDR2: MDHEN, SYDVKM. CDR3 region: CASSSRAGGNIQYF. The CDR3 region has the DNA TGTGCCAGCAGCTCCAGGGCAGGGGGAAACATTCAGTACTTC.

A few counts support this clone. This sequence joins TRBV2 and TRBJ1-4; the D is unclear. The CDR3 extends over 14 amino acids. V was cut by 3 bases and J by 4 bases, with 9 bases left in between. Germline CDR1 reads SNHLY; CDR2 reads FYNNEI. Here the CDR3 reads CASSETELNEKLFF. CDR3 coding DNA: TGTGCCAGCAGTGAGACTGAACTTAATGAAAAACTGTTTTTT.

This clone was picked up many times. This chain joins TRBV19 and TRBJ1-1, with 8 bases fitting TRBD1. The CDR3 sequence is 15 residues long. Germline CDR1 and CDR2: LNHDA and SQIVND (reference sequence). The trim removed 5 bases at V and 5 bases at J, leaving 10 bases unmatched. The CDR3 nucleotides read TGTGCCAGTAGTCCGCCGGGCAGGGGGCCAACTGAAGCTTTCTTT. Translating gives CASSPPGRGPTEAFF.

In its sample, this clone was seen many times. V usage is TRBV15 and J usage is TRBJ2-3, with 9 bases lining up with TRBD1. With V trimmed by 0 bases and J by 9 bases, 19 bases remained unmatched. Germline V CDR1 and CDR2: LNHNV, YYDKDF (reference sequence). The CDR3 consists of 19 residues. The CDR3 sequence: CATSRDSPITGTGRVTQYF. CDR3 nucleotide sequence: TGTGCCACCAGCAGAGATAGCCCTATTACCGGGACAGGGAGGGTGACGCAGTATTTT.

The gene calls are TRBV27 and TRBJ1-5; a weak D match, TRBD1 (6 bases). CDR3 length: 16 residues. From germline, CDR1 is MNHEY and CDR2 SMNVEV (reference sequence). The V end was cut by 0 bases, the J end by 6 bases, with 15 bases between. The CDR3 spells CASSLSMWGGAQPQHF. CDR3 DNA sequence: TGTGCCAGCAGTTTATCGATGTGGGGGGGCGCTCAGCCCCAGCATTTT.

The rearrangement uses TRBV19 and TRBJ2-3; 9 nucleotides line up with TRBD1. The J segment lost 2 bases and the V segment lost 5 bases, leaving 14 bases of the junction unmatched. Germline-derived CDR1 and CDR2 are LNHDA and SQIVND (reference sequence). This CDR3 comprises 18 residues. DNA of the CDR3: TGTGCCAGTAGTCCCCAGGACAGGGGCATTGGCCACACAGATACGCAGTATTTT. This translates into CASSPQDRGIGHTDTQYF.

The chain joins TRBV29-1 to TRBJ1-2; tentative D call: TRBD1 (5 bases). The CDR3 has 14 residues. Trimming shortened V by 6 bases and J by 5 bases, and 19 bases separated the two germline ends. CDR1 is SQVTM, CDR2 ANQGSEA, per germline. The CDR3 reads CSVGTVTTRYGYTF. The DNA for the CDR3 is TGCAGCGTAGGGACGGTGACTACTAGGTATGGCTACACCTTC.

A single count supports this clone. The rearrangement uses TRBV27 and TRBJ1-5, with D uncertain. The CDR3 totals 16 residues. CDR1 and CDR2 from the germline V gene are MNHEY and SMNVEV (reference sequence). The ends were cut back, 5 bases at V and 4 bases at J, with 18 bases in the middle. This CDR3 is CASSPYSWYENQPQHF. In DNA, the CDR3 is TGTGCCAGCAGTCCTTACTCATGGTACGAAAATCAGCCCCAGCATTTT.

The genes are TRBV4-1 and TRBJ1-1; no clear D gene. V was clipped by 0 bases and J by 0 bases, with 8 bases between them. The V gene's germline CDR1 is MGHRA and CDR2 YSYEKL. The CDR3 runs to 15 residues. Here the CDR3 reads CASSQDWQLNTEAFF. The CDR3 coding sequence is TGCGCCAGCAGCCAAGATTGGCAATTGAACACTGAAGCTTTCTTT.

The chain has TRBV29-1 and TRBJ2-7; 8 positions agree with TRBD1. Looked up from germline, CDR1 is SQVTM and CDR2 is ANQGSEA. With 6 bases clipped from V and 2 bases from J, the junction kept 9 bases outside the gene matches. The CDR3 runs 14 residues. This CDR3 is CSVTDRVSPYEQYF. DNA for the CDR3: TGCAGCGTGACGGACAGGGTGTCGCCCTACGAGCAGTACTTC.

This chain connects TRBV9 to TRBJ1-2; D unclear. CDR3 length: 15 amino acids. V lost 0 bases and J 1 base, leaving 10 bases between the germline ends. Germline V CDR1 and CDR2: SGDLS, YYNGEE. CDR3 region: CASSVDDTFNYGYTF. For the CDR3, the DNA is TGTGCCAGCAGCGTAGACGATACCTTTAACTATGGCTACACCTTC.